The next 23 T cell receptor beta chains were all read from a single sample in a study of blood T cell repertoires in COVID-19. Libraries were prepared by immunoSEQ multiplex PCR; TCRdb keeps only in-frame clonotypes and omits some of them. This table has under 250,000 clones, roughly 80% appearing once. Sequences were obtained from peripheral blood. The receptors were sampled from a man between 45 and 60 years old with active or convalescent COVID-19.

V gene TRBV6-6 combines with J gene TRBJ2-1; D is uncertain. The CDR3 has 14 amino acids. CDR1 is MNHNY, CDR2 SVGAGI, per germline (reference sequence). Trimming pared 4 bases from V and 5 bases from J, leaving 12 bases between. The CDR3 DNA reads TGTGCCAGCAGTTCGGTACAGCCTAACAATGAGCAGTTCTTC. This sequence encodes CASSSVQPNNEQFF.

The chain recombines TRBV6-5 with TRBJ2-7; 7 bases are shared with TRBD1. The CDR3 totals 14 residues. The germline CDR1 and CDR2 sequences are MNHEY and SVGAGI. The junction had 7 bases not matched to a gene; V was cut back by 4 bases and J by 4 bases. DNA for the CDR3: TGTGCCAGCAGTTCACGGGACAGACTTTACGAGCAGTACTTC. Residues: CASSSRDRLYEQYF.

The chain combines TRBV4-3 with TRBJ2-3, with TRBD2 identical over 9 bases. The CDR3 covers 15 residues. Germline V gene sequence: CDR1 LGHNA, CDR2 YSLEER. The J segment lost 10 bases and the V segment lost 0 bases, leaving 8 bases of the junction unmatched. CDR3: CASSQETSGRPAQYF. CDR3 DNA sequence: TGCGCCAGCAGCCAAGAGACTAGCGGCCGCCCGGCGCAGTATTTT.

The chain links TRBV4-1 to TRBJ1-2; no reliable D call. The V and J ends lost 3 bases and 5 bases respectively, with 10 bases between them. The CDR3 spans 13 residues. Germline CDR1 MGHRA, CDR2 YSYEKL. CDR3 in amino acids: CASSQDPGYGYTF. The CDR3 DNA sequence: TGCGCCAGCAGCCAGGATCCCGGGTATGGCTACACCTTC.

This chain links TRBV27 with TRBJ1-5; no clear D. Trimming shortened V by 4 bases and J by 5 bases, and 9 bases separated the two germline ends. This CDR3 is built from 13 residues. Germline V CDR1 and CDR2: MNHEY, SMNVEV (reference sequence). CDR3 in DNA: TGTGCCAGCAGTTCGGGTGTAGATCAGCCCCAGCATTTT. Its translation: CASSSGVDQPQHF.

The J gene is TRBJ2-3, the V gene TRBV5-1, with a possible D match to TRBD2 (7 bases). V was trimmed by 3 bases and J by 6 bases, leaving 20 bases between them. This CDR3 contains 16 residues. Germline CDR1 is SGHRS and CDR2 is YFSETQ. CDR3 DNA: TGCGCCAGCAGCTCTACTTCCGGGGGGCCGGGGGATACGCAGTATTTT. This codes for CASSSTSGGPGDTQYF.

This sequence joins TRBV11-2 and TRBJ2-3; 7 bases match TRBD1. CDR1 is SGHAT, CDR2 FQNNGV, per germline. The CDR3 runs 15 residues. V shed 5 bases, J shed 4 bases, and the junction held 9 bases outside the gene matches. The CDR3 here is CASSRRDSNADTQYF. In DNA, the CDR3 is TGTGCCAGCAGCCGCCGGGACAGTAATGCAGATACGCAGTATTTT.

The V and J genes are TRBV6-5 and TRBJ2-5, with TRBD2 matching 7 bases. CDR3 length: 15 residues. Per germline, CDR1 MNHEY and CDR2 SVGAGI. The V segment lost 5 bases and the J segment 3 bases; nucleotides outside the gene matches: 9. The CDR3 coding sequence is TGTGCCAGCAGTCGGGGAGGGGCAGGAAAAGAGACCCAGTACTTC. This sequence encodes CASSRGGAGKETQYF.

This chain links TRBV5-1 with TRBJ2-3, with 10 positions matching TRBD2. In germline, CDR1 is SGHRS, CDR2 YFSETQ. The CDR3 is 16 residues long. Trimming removed 0 bases from V and 4 bases from J; junction bases left unmatched: 5. CDR3 sequence reads: CASSLGLAGDPDTQYF. The CDR3 DNA is TGCGCCAGCAGCTTGGGACTAGCGGGCGATCCAGATACGCAGTATTTT.

The rearrangement joins TRBV5-1 to TRBJ1-2; TRBD1 agrees at 7 bases. The V gene's germline CDR1 is SGHRS and CDR2 YFSETQ. With 0 bases clipped from V and 8 bases from J, the junction kept 4 bases outside the gene matches. CDR3 length equals 13 residues. The CDR3, as DNA: TGCGCCAGCAGCTTGGAGGGACAGAGCGGCTACACCTTC. This encodes CASSLEGQSGYTF.

The chain joins TRBV7-9 to TRBJ2-3; D is perhaps TRBD1 (6 bases). Germline V gene data show CDR1 as SEHNR and CDR2 as FQNEAQ (reference sequence). The V end was cut by 3 bases, the J end by 6 bases, with 16 bases between. CDR3 length equals 15 residues. The CDR3 is CASSFRDTSGDTQYF. The CDR3 DNA sequence: TGTGCCAGCAGCTTCCGGGACACCTCTGGGGATACGCAGTATTTT.

The chain carries TRBV19 and TRBJ2-2; tentative D call: TRBD1 (5 bases). This CDR3 is built from 17 residues. Germline V gene data show CDR1 as LNHDA and CDR2 as SQIVND (reference sequence). Trimming left V 1 base short and J 0 bases short, with 12 bases between. The CDR3 DNA sequence: TGTGCCAGTAGTATAGCGTTGGGCAGGGCGAACACCGGGGAGCTGTTTTTT. Protein product: CASSIALGRANTGELFF.

This clone has more than one count but fewer than ten. The chain has TRBV28 and TRBJ2-2, with D possibly matching TRBD2 (6 bases). Trimming removed 6 bases at V and 2 bases at J, with 10 bases between. Germline V gene data show CDR1 as MDHEN and CDR2 as SYDVKM. This CDR3 is 14 amino acids long. The CDR3 spells CASRRGDNTGELFF. CDR3 bases: TGTGCCAGCAGGCGCGGGGACAACACCGGGGAGCTGTTTTTT.

The chain recombines TRBV6-5 with TRBJ2-3; D is unclear. The V end was cut by 7 bases, the J end by 5 bases, with 16 bases between. CDR1 and CDR2 from the germline V gene are MNHEY and SVGAGI. The CDR3 runs 14 residues. The CDR3 DNA follows: TGTGCCAGCACCTTGACTCGTTTGGGAGATACGCAGTATTTT. Its translation is CASTLTRLGDTQYF.

The genes are TRBV19 and TRBJ1-6; TRBD1 matches at 7 bases. The CDR3 consists of 15 residues. Germline CDR1 is LNHDA and CDR2 is SQIVND (reference sequence). V lost 5 bases, J lost 7 bases, and 8 bases stayed unmatched. The CDR3 protein is CASSVFRGKNSPLHF. In DNA, the CDR3 is TGTGCCAGTAGTGTATTCAGGGGGAAGAATTCACCCCTCCACTTT.

V and J are TRBV25-1 and TRBJ2-7; TRBD2 matches at 10 bases. Germline V gene data show CDR1 as MGHDK and CDR2 as SYGVNS. This CDR3 is built from 15 residues. V shed 8 bases, J shed 7 bases, and the junction held 14 bases outside the gene matches. CDR3 sequence (DNA): TGTGCCAGCCAGGGGCTAGCGGGGGTACAACGGGAGCAGTACTTC. Protein product: CASQGLAGVQREQYF.

This sequence joins TRBV25-1 and TRBJ2-5; the match to TRBD2 covers 7 bases. Per the germline V gene, CDR1 is MGHDK and CDR2 is SYGVNS. CDR3 length: 16 amino acids. J gave up 7 bases and V 1 base, and 12 bases lay outside the gene matches. DNA of the CDR3: TGTGCCAGCAGTGAATGGGGGGGGGACCCGCATGGGACCCAGTACTTC. As protein: CASSEWGGDPHGTQYF.

The chain joins TRBV2 to TRBJ1-2; 9 bases match TRBD1. Trimming removed 5 bases from V and 4 bases from J; junction bases left unmatched: 11. The CDR3 extends over 16 amino acids. Per the germline V gene, CDR1 is SNHLY and CDR2 is FYNNEI. CDR3 residues: CASSTGQGRTGYGYTF. The CDR3 nucleotides are TGTGCCAGCAGTACAGGACAGGGGAGGACTGGCTATGGCTACACCTTC.

The chain uses TRBV18 and TRBJ2-1; maybe TRBD1 (6 bases). This CDR3 has 15 amino acids. Between the trimmed V and J ends, which lost 5 bases and 8 bases, there was a span of 19 bases. Germline V gene lookup returns CDR1 KGHSH and CDR2 LQKENI. CDR3 DNA sequence: TGTGCCAGCTCATCAACTACAGGGTTGTACGATGAGCAGTTCTTC. Residues: CASSSTTGLYDEQFF. Full variable domain (missing parts from reference TRBV18 and TRBJ2-1): NAGVMQNPRHLVRRRGQEARLRCSPMKGHSHVYWYRQLPEEGLKFMVYLQKENIIDESGMPKERFSAEFPKEGPSILRIQQVVRGDSAAYFCASSSTTGLYDEQFFGPGTRLTVL.

This chain joins TRBV7-9 and TRBJ2-7; 7 bases map to TRBD1. Germline V lookup: CDR1 SEHNR, CDR2 FQNEAQ (reference sequence). The CDR3 runs 14 residues. The trim removed 1 base at V and 2 bases at J, leaving 2 bases unmatched. The CDR3 region has the DNA TGTGCCAGCAGCTTAGGGGGACAGCCCTACGAGCAGTACTTC. Translating it yields CASSLGGQPYEQYF.

This chain connects TRBV5-8 to TRBJ2-7, with 9 bases lining up with TRBD1. CDR3 length equals 14 residues. The germline gives CDR1 SGHTS, CDR2 YDEGEE. V shed 6 bases and J 0 bases; nucleotides not matched to a gene: 4. DNA for the CDR3: TGTGCCAGCAACCGGGACAGGGTCTCCTACGAGCAGTACTTC. Protein sequence: CASNRDRVSYEQYF.

The CDR3 region is CASSQTLDRAGEQYF. For the CDR3, the DNA is TGTGCCAGCAGCCAAACCCTGGACAGGGCAGGGGAGCAGTACTTC. V and J are TRBV3-1 (or the pseudogene TRBV3-2) and TRBJ2-7, with 8 nucleotides matching TRBD1. CDR3 length equals 15 residues. Germline lookup yields CDR1 LGHDT and CDR2 YNNKEL (reference sequence). V lost 2 bases and J lost 7; bases outside the gene matches: 10.

The V and J genes are TRBV27 and TRBJ1-2; 8 bases are a match to TRBD1. The CDR3 spans 16 residues. The germline V gene encodes CDR1 MNHEY and CDR2 SMNVEV (reference sequence). The V gene end was trimmed by 8 bases and the J gene end by 3 bases; junction bases not matched to a gene: 14. The CDR3 coding sequence is TGTGCCAGCGGACAGGGTCAATCGGGGGCGGACTATGGCTACACCTTC. Encoded protein: CASGQGQSGADYGYTF.